Each of the 3 T cell receptor beta chains below was sequenced from the same sample in a study of CD8 T cells in Susac syndrome. With random hexamers, about 0.45 to 1 ug RNA was reverse transcribed. TCRdb called the immunoSEQ multiplex PCR reads again in MiXCR, with one record for every CDR3 protein. The repertoire consists of about 240,000 distinct CDR3 sequences, with almost 97% occurring once and the leading ten covering around 0.093%. Input material: CD4+ T cells from PBMCs. The receptor set was obtained from a human donor with Susac syndrome.

The CDR3 loop is CASSPHFGTEEAFF. The CDR3 bases are TGTGCCAGCAGTCCCCATTTTGGGACAGAGGAAGCTTTCTTT. The chain couples TRBV27 to TRBJ1-1; 7 nucleotides align to TRBD1. Germline CDR1 MNHEY, CDR2 SMNVEV (reference sequence). This CDR3 spans 14 amino acids. V was clipped by 5 bases and J by 8 bases; unmatched bases: 11.

The J gene is TRBJ2-3, the V gene TRBV5-1; TRBD2 matches 7 bases. The CDR3 has 15 residues. The junction had 7 bases not matched to a gene; V was cut back by 4 bases and J by 2 bases. Germline CDR1 reads SGHRS; CDR2 reads YFSETQ. The CDR3 reads CASSPGGGPTDTQYF. CDR3 DNA sequence: TGCGCCAGCAGCCCGGGAGGCGGCCCCACAGATACGCAGTATTTT. The whole variable domain, remainder taken from reference TRBV5-1 and TRBJ2-3, is KAGVTQTPRYLIKTRGQQVTLSCSPISGHRSVSWYQQTPGQGLQFLFEYFSETQRNKGNFPGRFSGRQFSNSRSEMNVSTLELGDSALYLCASSPGGGPTDTQYFGPGTRLTVL.

This chain joins TRBV20-1 and TRBJ1-3; D is perhaps TRBD1 (5 bases). The CDR3 totals 12 residues. The germline CDR1 and CDR2 sequences are DFQATT and SNEGSKA (reference sequence). V dropped 6 bases and J dropped 0 bases, with 6 bases sitting between them. The CDR3: CSATGSGNTIYF. Here the CDR3 DNA reads TGCAGTGCAACAGGCTCTGGAAACACCATATATTTT.